A single sample is the source of the 4 T cell receptor beta chains below, sequenced in a study of T and B cells in COVID-19 patients. Multiplex PCR with BIOMED2 TRB-A/B primer pools amplified TRB rearrangements. A single record per CDR3 protein comes from TCRdb applying MiXCR to the multiplex PCR reads. The sample lists roughly 8,400 distinct CDR3 sequences; under 30% were seen once. TRB was amplified from around 250-500 ng of blood genomic DNA. Specimen: blood. The source is a human donor who had recovered from COVID-19.

The chain carries TRBV9 and TRBJ2-7; D remains unclear. In germline, CDR1 is SGDLS, CDR2 YYNGEE. The CDR3 length is 15 residues. Trimming left V 2 bases short and J 3 bases short, with 15 bases between. CDR3: CASSVQPQSGYEQYF. The CDR3 DNA is TGTGCCAGCAGCGTTCAGCCCCAATCGGGCTACGAGCAGTACTTC.

This clonotype is termed medium-sized (0.01 to 0.1%). The chain links TRBV19 to TRBJ2-7, with D uncertain. Germline V gene lookup returns CDR1 LNHDA and CDR2 SQIVND (reference sequence). The CDR3 covers 14 residues. V was cut by 8 bases and J by 3 bases, with 17 bases left in between. The DNA for the CDR3 is TGTGCCAGTTCAGACCCGGGCCTTAACTACGAGCAGTACTTC. This codes for CASSDPGLNYEQYF.

This clonotype is medium-sized (0.01 to 0.1%) by share. The rearrangement joins TRBV13 to TRBJ2-5; TRBD2 aligns across 7 bases. V dropped 0 bases and J dropped 4; count of bases not matched to a gene: 2. CDR3 length: 14 residues. The germline V gene has CDR1 PRHDT and CDR2 FYEKMQ (reference sequence). This chain's CDR3 is CASSLGGRGETQYF. CDR3 in DNA: TGTGCCAGCAGCTTAGGGGGGAGGGGAGAGACCCAGTACTTC.

This clonotype is medium-sized within its sample. The V gene is TRBV11-1, the J gene TRBJ2-7, with TRBD1 matching over 12 bases. This CDR3 spans 16 amino acids. Germline V gene data show CDR1 as SGHAT and CDR2 as FQDESV (reference sequence). V dropped 5 bases and J dropped 5; count of bases not matched to a gene: 10. The CDR3 coding sequence is TGTGCCAGCAGCCCAGGGGACAGGGGGCGGTTCCACGAGCAGTACTTC. Protein: CASSPGDRGRFHEQYF.